These 28 T cell receptor beta chains originate from one sample sequenced in a study of monozygotic twins with inflammatory bowel disease. TCRdb reprocessed the 5' RACE reads and reports one entry per CDR3 protein, with no DNA. Its table records 400,000 to 500,000 distinct CDR3 sequences. Sequenced input: blood. The receptors come from a human donor with ulcerative colitis or Crohn's disease, or a healthy co-twin of an affected twin (not recorded which).

The J gene is TRBJ2-2, the V gene TRBV30; TCRdb's D gene call, TRBD1, goes unchecked for lack of DNA. Germline assignment: CDR1 GTSNPN and CDR2 SVGIG (reference sequence). This CDR3 is built from 15 residues. CDR3 loop: CAWSPLGTNTGELFF.

This chain links TRBV2 with TRBJ2-7; TCRdb reports TRBD2, a call that lacks DNA to check it against. CDR3 length: 15 residues. CDR1 SNHLY and CDR2 FYNNEI come from the germline V gene. The CDR3 spells CASLGGGSSIYEQYF.

The chain combines TRBV10-3 with TRBJ2-7; TCRdb gives TRBD1 as the D gene, but with no DNA this cannot be confirmed. The CDR3 is 15 residues long. Germline loops: CDR1 ENHRY, CDR2 SYGVKD. This CDR3 is CAIRTGQGPSYEQYF.

The V call is TRBV9, the J call TRBJ2-3; TCRdb indicates TRBD2, and absent DNA this call remains unverified. Germline values: CDR1 SGDLS, CDR2 YYNGEE. The CDR3 loop spans 17 amino acids. CDR3 amino acids: CASSVVPHAGLTDTQYF.

This chain connects TRBV6-2 or TRBV6-3 to TRBJ2-1; the TCRdb call, TRBD2, lacks DNA for checking. CDR3 size: 18 residues. CDR1 and CDR2 (germline): MNHEY, SVGEGT. The CDR3 sequence is CASSQPGTSGSLGNEQFF.

The rearrangement links TRBV5-1 to TRBJ1-1; TCRdb's D call of TRBD1 is untestable without DNA. The CDR3 length is 18 residues. Germline values: CDR1 SGHRS, CDR2 YFSETQ. CDR3 residues: CASSLVQIPGQGLTEAFF.

The chain couples TRBV15 to TRBJ2-3. This CDR3 region has 13 residues. From germline, CDR1 is LNHNV and CDR2 YYDKDF (reference sequence). The CDR3 here is CATSRDQADTQYF.

The chain combines TRBV5-1 with TRBJ2-5. CDR1 and CDR2 (germline): SGHRS, YFSETQ. The CDR3 runs 16 residues. CDR3 sequence reads: CASSLAGGSHVETQYF.

This sequence joins TRBV7-3 and TRBJ2-7; TCRdb gives TRBD1 as the D gene, but with no DNA this cannot be confirmed. Germline CDR1 SGHTA, CDR2 FQGTGA. CDR3 length: 12 amino acids. This CDR3 reads CASSSGGVEQYF.

The chain carries TRBV4-1 and TRBJ1-3; TCRdb names TRBD1, which stays unverified in the absence of DNA. There are 18 residues in the CDR3. Germline V gene data show CDR1 as MGHRA and CDR2 as YSYEKL. CDR3 region: CASSQASLTGSSGNTIYF.

The chain uses TRBV5-4 and TRBJ1-4. Germline V gene data show CDR1 as SGHNT and CDR2 as YYREEE (reference sequence). This CDR3 region has 14 residues. The CDR3 protein is CASSFKGMDEKLFF.

The chain is built from TRBV7-9 and TRBJ1-1; lacking DNA, the TRBD1 call made by TCRdb goes unchecked. From germline, CDR1 is SEHNR and CDR2 FQNEAQ (reference sequence). The CDR3 sequence is 17 residues long. The CDR3 sequence: CASSLRTKGAGNTEAFF. Looking up the rest from reference TRBV7-9 and TRBJ1-1 gives the full variable domain: DTGVSQNPRHKITKRGQNVTFRCDPISEHNRLYWYRQTLGQGPEFLTYFQNEAQLEKSRLLSDRFSAERPKGSFSTLEIQRTEQGDSAMYLCASSLRTKGAGNTEAFFGQGTRLTVV.

The rearrangement uses TRBV12-3 or TRBV12-4 and TRBJ1-2; no DNA is available, so the TRBD1 call from TCRdb remains unchecked. This CDR3 contains 14 residues. CDR3 loop: CASSRKGGAYGYTF.

The V and J genes are TRBV4-3 and TRBJ1-6. CDR3 length: 13 residues. Germline loops: CDR1 LGHNA, CDR2 YSLEER. CDR3 sequence reads: CASSRNYNSPLHF.

The genes are TRBV6-5 and TRBJ1-2. This CDR3 spans 13 amino acids. The V gene's germline CDR1 is MNHEY and CDR2 SVGAGI. This CDR3 reads CASSYGGGGGYTF.

V is TRBV5-4 and J is TRBJ1-1; the TRBD1 assignment by TCRdb is unverifiable without DNA. Germline CDR1 reads SGHNT; CDR2 reads YYREEE (reference sequence). The CDR3 extends over 16 amino acids. CDR3 protein: CASSFETGGFVAEAFF. The full variable domain, in which reference TRBV5-4 and TRBJ1-1 provide the parts outside the CDR3, is ETGVTQSPTHLIKTRGQQVTLRCSSQSGHNTVSWYQQALGQGPQFIFQYYREEENGRGNFPPRFSGLQFPNYSSELNVNALELDDSALYLCASSFETGGFVAEAFFGQGTRLTVV.

The chain links TRBV3-1 to TRBJ2-1; the D gene TCRdb calls, TRBD2, cannot be checked with no DNA. Germline-derived CDR1 and CDR2 are LGHDT and YNNKEL (reference sequence). This CDR3 contains 16 residues. This chain's CDR3 is CASSYYGLAGGGEQFF.

The chain uses TRBV12-3 or TRBV12-4 and TRBJ2-1; TCRdb lists TRBD2, though no DNA is available to test this call. The CDR3 is 15 residues long. The CDR3 spells CASNSKGSGGNEQFF.

The chain joins TRBV7-9 to TRBJ1-1; TCRdb names TRBD1, which stays unverified in the absence of DNA. The CDR3 consists of 14 residues. Germline V lookup: CDR1 SEHNR, CDR2 FQNEAQ (reference sequence). The CDR3 loop is CASSLRDLNTEAFF.

The V gene is TRBV7-2, the J gene TRBJ2-7; without DNA, the TCRdb call of TRBD1 cannot be checked. The length of the CDR3 is 16 residues. The germline gives CDR1 SGHTA, CDR2 FQGNSA. CDR3 residues: CASSPLGITGAGEQYF.

V usage is TRBV20-1 and J usage is TRBJ1-4; TCRdb names TRBD1, which stays unverified in the absence of DNA. CDR1 is DFQATT, CDR2 SNEGSKA, per germline (reference sequence). This CDR3 has 13 residues. The CDR3 spells CSARERQNEKLFF.

The rearrangement uses TRBV3-1 and TRBJ2-7; TCRdb names TRBD2, which stays unverified in the absence of DNA. The CDR3 sequence is 15 residues long. Germline CDR1 LGHDT, CDR2 YNNKEL (reference sequence). The CDR3 loop is CASRFWTSGSDEQYF.

The genes are TRBV6-5 and TRBJ2-2; TCRdb proposes TRBD2, but this gene call is untestable without DNA. The CDR3 is made up of 16 amino acids. Germline assignment: CDR1 MNHEY and CDR2 SVGAGI. The CDR3 loop is CASSLVTGLTTGELFF.

This chain joins TRBV20-1 and TRBJ2-5; the D gene TCRdb calls, TRBD1, cannot be checked with no DNA. This CDR3 contains 15 residues. Germline-derived CDR1 and CDR2 are DFQATT and SNEGSKA (reference sequence). This CDR3 reads CSARPKQGSKETQYF.

The rearrangement uses TRBV7-9 and TRBJ2-7. The CDR3 spans 12 residues. Germline values: CDR1 SEHNR, CDR2 FQNEAQ (reference sequence). The CDR3 reads CASSPLQREQYF. The full variable domain, its missing parts supplied by reference TRBV7-9 and TRBJ2-7, is DTGVSQNPRHKITKRGQNVTFRCDPISEHNRLYWYRQTLGQGPEFLTYFQNEAQLEKSRLLSDRFSAERPKGSFSTLEIQRTEQGDSAMYLCASSPLQREQYFGPGTRLTVT.

The chain has TRBV15 and TRBJ1-2; TCRdb returns TRBD1, unconfirmable since there is no DNA. Germline V gene lookup returns CDR1 LNHNV and CDR2 YYDKDF (reference sequence). The CDR3 is 14 amino acids. CDR3 amino acids: CATSSFRGNYGYTF.

The CDR3 loop is CASSFELSGAQYF. The chain has TRBV5-4 and TRBJ2-5. Germline V gives CDR1 SGHNT, CDR2 YYREEE (reference sequence). The length of the CDR3 is 13 residues.

V is TRBV7-2 and J is TRBJ2-7; absent DNA, TCRdb's TRBD1 call cannot be checked. Per the germline V gene, CDR1 is SGHTA and CDR2 is FQGNSA. The CDR3 sequence is 14 residues long. This CDR3 is CASSLGGQFYERYF.